This TCR beta chain came from a study of blood T cell repertoires in COVID-19. Looking at the study overall: Samples came from the United States, Italy and Spain, spanning acute and convalescent COVID-19.

Details on this clone: The same CDR3 also results from other DNA sequences found in this sample.

Produced via immunoSEQ multiplex PCR; TCRdb's table is partial and in-frame only. The sample records roughly 250,000 clones, roughly 80% being singletons. The CDR3 contains 14 residues. The germline CDR1 and CDR2 sequences are SGHRS and YFSETQ. V dropped 2 bases and J dropped 1 base, with 7 bases sitting between them. Participants had their cohort set by participant-reported clinical history. In the 2 weeks before study entry, exposed participants met a COVID-19 case, which was PCR-confirmed or clinician-diagnosed. The TCR comes from a woman aged 40-49 years who had been exposed to COVID-19. Source material: PBMCs or T cells enriched from blood (not recorded which). The chain employs TRBV5-1 and TRBJ2-1; D is possibly TRBD1 (6 bases). The CDR3: CASSLGQSYNEQFF. The CDR3, as DNA: TGCGCCAGCAGCTTAGGACAGTCCTACAATGAGCAGTTCTTC.